Sequencing of this T cell receptor beta chain was carried out in a study of blood T cell repertoires in COVID-19. Study-wide background: Whether acute or convalescent, the COVID-19 samples came from the United States, Italy and Spain. Sources were T cells, B-cell-depleted T cells, or PBMCs; the material itself was cDNA or gDNA.

Categorization into cohorts depended on clinical history that participants reported. Original data processing: Scientists estimated how many nucleated cells there were by amplifying reference gene primers. Sequencing used immunoSEQ multiplex PCR; TCRdb keeps in-frame clones, though not all of them. The V and J calls and clone size are taken from that table; D and trimming were inferred from the DNA. The sample includes 250,000 to 300,000 clones, over 75% seen only once; the top ten take over 1.5%. The CDR3 contains 14 residues. Trimming pared 3 bases from V and 3 bases from J, leaving 12 bases between. Germline loops: CDR1 SGHRS, CDR2 YFSETQ.

This clonotype originated in a woman in her fifties or sixties who had recovered from COVID-19. The rearrangement uses TRBV5-1 and TRBJ1-1; D is unresolved. The sequenced sample consisted of PBMCs or T cells enriched from blood (not recorded which). This CDR3 reads CASSWNPGDTEAFF. The CDR3 bases are TGCGCCAGCAGCTGGAATCCGGGAGACACTGAAGCTTTCTTT.